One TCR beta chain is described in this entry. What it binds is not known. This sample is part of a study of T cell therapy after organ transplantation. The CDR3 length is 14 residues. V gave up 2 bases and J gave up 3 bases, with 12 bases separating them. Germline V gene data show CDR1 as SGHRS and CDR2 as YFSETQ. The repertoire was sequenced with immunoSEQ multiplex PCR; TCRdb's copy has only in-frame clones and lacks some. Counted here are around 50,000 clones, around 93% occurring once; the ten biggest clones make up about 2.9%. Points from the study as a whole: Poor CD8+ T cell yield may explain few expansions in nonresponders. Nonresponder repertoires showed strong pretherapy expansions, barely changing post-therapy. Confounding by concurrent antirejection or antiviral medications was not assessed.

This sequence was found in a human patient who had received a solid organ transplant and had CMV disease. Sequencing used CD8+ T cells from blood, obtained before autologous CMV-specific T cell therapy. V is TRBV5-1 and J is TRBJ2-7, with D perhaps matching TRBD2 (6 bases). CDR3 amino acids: CASSFGSSGYEQYF. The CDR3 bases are TGCGCCAGCAGCTTTGGGAGTAGCGGCTACGAGCAGTACTTC.